The clone carrying this T cell receptor (beta chain) was observed a handful of times. Its specificity is unknown. This sample is drawn from a study of T-cell memory formation after mild COVID-19. The overall study: TCR clusters showed largely donor specificity.

Overall study results and limits: Some SARS-CoV-2-responding clones were already detected in memory before infection. CD4+ contracting clones lay mainly in CM and EM, CD8+ ones in EMRA.

5'RACE with constant-segment primers yielded barcoded, UMI-tagged TCR alpha and TCR beta cDNA libraries. TCRdb re-called the 5' RACE reads with MiXCR, one entry per CDR3 protein. The sample records 300,000 to 400,000 distinct CDR3 sequences, roughly 15% being singletons. V lost 7 bases to trimming and J lost 2 bases, with 11 bases between them. This CDR3 contains 14 residues. The chain recombines TRBV12-3 or TRBV12-4 with TRBJ2-2; no clear D gene. The TCR originated in a man between 18 and 35 years old who had mild COVID-19 (a few samples of this study predate the infection). Cell type and time point are not known. Sample: PBMCs or a T cell subset sorted from them (not recorded which). The CDR3 bases are TGTGCCAGCATCCCTCAAACCAACACCGGGGAGCTGTTTTTT. Amino acid sequence: CASIPQTNTGELFF.